The clone carrying this T cell receptor beta chain was observed at least ten times. This sample is drawn from a study of T-cell reconstitution after alpha-beta-depleted transplantation in children. Unique molecular identifiers were incorporated into the prepared TCRbeta library. Each CDR3 protein gets one entry after TCRdb re-called the PCR reads with MiXCR. The sample lists over 450,000 distinct CDR3 sequences, about 10% seen once, with around 2.2% in the top ten. This CDR3 has 16 amino acids. V was clipped by 0 bases and J by 8 bases; unmatched bases: 9. CDR1 and CDR2 (germline): LGHDT, YNNKEL (reference sequence).

This sequence joins TRBV3-1 and TRBJ1-2; 10 bases line up with TRBD1. The TCR originated in a child younger than 10 with inherited bone marrow failure, due to receive a stem cell transplant. This sample comprised PBMCs, obtained before TCRalphabeta/CD19-depleted stem cell transplant. DNA of the CDR3: TGTGCCAGCAGCCAAGATCTGGACAGGGGGTATGGCGGCTACACCTTC. Translated, it gives CASSQDLDRGYGGYTF.